Listed below are T cell receptor beta chains from one sample, sequenced in a study of blood T cell repertoires in COVID-19. Using immunoSEQ multiplex PCR, the repertoire was profiled, and TCRdb retains in-frame clones only, with some absent. The repertoire holds about 23,000 clones, roughly 72% seen once, with around two fifths in the top ten. Sequenced input: peripheral blood. Receptors were obtained from a woman older than 75 with acute or convalescent COVID-19. Both conserved end residues are part of each CDR3. D genes are given only for firm matches. Clone size is given for some rows only: seen once, a few or many times, or a class if the clone is expanded.

clone_size j_call v_call d_call cdr3_nt cdr3_aa
NA TRBJ2-7 TRBV11-2 TRBD2 TGTGCCAGCAGCTCCGGACTAGCGGGGGGCTACGAGCAGTACTTC CASSSGLAGGYEQYF
NA TRBJ2-5 TRBV10-1 NA TGCGCCAGCAGTGAGTCGGGAGTAGAGACCCAGTACTTC CASSESGVETQYF
few TRBJ2-5 TRBV30 TRBD1 TGTGCCTGGAGTGCCGGGACAGGGTACCAAGAGACCCAGTACTTC CAWSAGTGYQETQYF
NA TRBJ1-5 TRBV6-6 NA TGTGCCAGCGCCCGGCACTATAGCAATCAGCCCCAGCATTTT CASARHYSNQPQHF
NA TRBJ2-7 TRBV19 NA TGTGCCAGTAGCACTGCCTACGAGCAGTACTTC CASSTAYEQYF
few TRBJ2-2 TRBV19 TRBD1 TGTGCCAGTAGTTCAGGGGGCACGGGGGAGCTGTTTTTT CASSSGGTGELFF
NA TRBJ2-2 TRBV11-2 TRBD1 TGTGCCAGCAGCTATAAGACAGGGGAAGGCGGGGAGCTGTTTTTT CASSYKTGEGGELFF
NA TRBJ1-5 TRBV6-2/TRBV6-3 TRBD1 TGTGCCAGCAGTTCGCGACAGGGGAGCAATCAGCCCCAGCATTTT CASSSRQGSNQPQHF
NA TRBJ2-7 TRBV7-2 NA TGTGCCAGCAGCTTAGGTCAGGCCAGGGGCTACGAGCAGTACTTC CASSLGQARGYEQYF
NA TRBJ2-1 TRBV27 TRBD2 TGTGCCAGCAGTACGACTAGCGGGGGGCCCTACAATGAGCAGTTCTTC CASSTTSGGPYNEQFF
NA TRBJ2-1 TRBV5-1 NA TGCGCCAGCAGCAGCGGATCGAATAGGATCAATGAGCAGTTCTTC CASSSGSNRINEQFF
many TRBJ2-7 TRBV19 TRBD1 TGTGCCAGTAGTACGCTCGACAGGGCTAACGAGCAGTACTTC CASSTLDRANEQYF
NA TRBJ1-5 TRBV15 NA TGTGCCACCAGCAGAGGAGGGGGGGGCAATCAGCCCCAGCATTTT CATSRGGGGNQPQHF
NA TRBJ2-7 TRBV30 NA TGTGCCTGGAGTGGACAAGCCGAGCAGTACTTC CAWSGQAEQYF
NA TRBJ1-2 TRBV29-1 TRBD1 TGCAGCGTGGAAGATCCGGGACAGGGTGACTATGGCTACACCTTC CSVEDPGQGDYGYTF
NA TRBJ1-4 TRBV28 TRBD1 TGTGCCAGCAGTCGACAGGGGGCAGAAGATGAAAAACTGTTTTTT CASSRQGAEDEKLFF
NA TRBJ1-4 TRBV28 TRBD1 TGTGCCAGCAGTTTGTTCACAGGGGGCATTGAAAAACTGTTTTTT CASSLFTGGIEKLFF